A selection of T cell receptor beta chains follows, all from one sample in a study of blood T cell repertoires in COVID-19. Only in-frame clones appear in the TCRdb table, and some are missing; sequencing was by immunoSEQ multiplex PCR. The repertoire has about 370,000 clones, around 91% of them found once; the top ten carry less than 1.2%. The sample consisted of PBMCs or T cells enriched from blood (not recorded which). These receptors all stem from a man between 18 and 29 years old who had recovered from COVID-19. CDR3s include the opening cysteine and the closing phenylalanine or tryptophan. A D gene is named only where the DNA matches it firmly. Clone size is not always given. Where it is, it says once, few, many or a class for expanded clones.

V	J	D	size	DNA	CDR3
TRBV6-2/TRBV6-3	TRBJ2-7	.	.	TGTGCCAGCAGTTACGAGCAGGGCTACTCCTACGAGCAGTACTTC	CASSYEQGYSYEQYF
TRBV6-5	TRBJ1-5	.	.	TGTGCCAGCAATCCGACAGACTCTGGCAATCAGCCCCAGCATTTT	CASNPTDSGNQPQHF
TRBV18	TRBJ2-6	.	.	TGTGCCAGCTCGGGGGCTAGCTCTGGGGCCAACGTCCTGACTTTC	CASSGASSGANVLTF
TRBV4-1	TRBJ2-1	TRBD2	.	TGCGCCAGCAGCCCGACTAGCGGGGGGGAGTTCTTC	CASSPTSGGEFF
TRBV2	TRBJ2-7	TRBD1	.	TGTGCCAGCAGTGATGTGCGACAGGGGTACGAGCAGTACTTC	CASSDVRQGYEQYF
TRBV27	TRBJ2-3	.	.	TGTGCCAGCAGTTTCCAGGCGATCCGCACAGATACGCAGTATTTT	CASSFQAIRTDTQYF
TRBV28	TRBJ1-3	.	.	TGTGCCAGCAGTTACAGGGAGCCGGGAAACACCATATATTTT	CASSYREPGNTIYF
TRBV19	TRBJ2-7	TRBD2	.	TGTGCCAGTAGCGGGGGGGCCCGTTCCTACGAGCAGTACTTC	CASSGGARSYEQYF
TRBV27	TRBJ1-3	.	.	TGTGCCAGCGCCGAGTACACGGGTGGAAACACCATATATTTT	CASAEYTGGNTIYF
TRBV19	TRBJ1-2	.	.	TGTGCCAGTAGTATTAGACAGAAGAGTCATCTCGGGTACTATGGCTACACCTTC	CASSIRQKSHLGYYGYTF
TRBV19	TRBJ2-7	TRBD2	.	TGTGCCAGTAGTACCAGCGGGAGCTCCTACGAGCAGTACTTC	CASSTSGSSYEQYF
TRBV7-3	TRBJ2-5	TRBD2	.	TGTGCCAGCAGCAGCGGGAGTCAAGAGACCCAGTACTTC	CASSSGSQETQYF
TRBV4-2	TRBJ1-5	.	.	TGTGCCAGCAGCTCGGTGGACAGCAGCAATCAGCCCCAGCATTTT	CASSSVDSSNQPQHF
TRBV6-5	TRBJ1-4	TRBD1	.	TGTGCCAGCAGTCGGACAGGGGCCGATGAAAAACTGTTTTTT	CASSRTGADEKLFF
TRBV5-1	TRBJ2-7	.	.	TGCGCCAGCAGCCTCCAGACAGTACCAGCCGAGCAGTACTTC	CASSLQTVPAEQYF
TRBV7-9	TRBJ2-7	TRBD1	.	TGTGCCAGCAGCACTCGGACAGGATCCTACGAGCAGTACTTC	CASSTRTGSYEQYF
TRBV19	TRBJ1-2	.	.	TGTGCCAGCCAACTTCCCCCCTATGGCTACACCTTC	CASQLPPYGYTF
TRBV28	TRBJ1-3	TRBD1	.	TGTGCCAGCAGTCCGAGACAGGGTAGCTCTGGAAACACCATATATTTT	CASSPRQGSSGNTIYF
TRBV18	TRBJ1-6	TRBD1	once	TGTGCCAGCTCACCTTTTGGCGCAGGGGGAGATAATTCACCCCTCCACTTT	CASSPFGAGGDNSPLHF
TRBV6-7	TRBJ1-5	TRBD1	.	TGTGCCAGCAGTTCCGACTACCCTGACAGGGCAAACCAGCCCCAGCATTTT	CASSSDYPDRANQPQHF